This T cell receptor (beta chain) was sequenced for a study of T cell repertoires in ileal Crohn's disease. Time point denoted: inflamed ileum from the surgical specimen. Some clones are missing from TCRdb's copy, which holds only in-frame ones; the method was immunoSEQ multiplex PCR. The sample contains some 5,000 clones, about 80% of which appear only once. V was cut by 4 bases and J by 4 bases, with 19 bases left in between. CDR1 MNHNS and CDR2 SASEGT come from the germline V gene. The CDR3 sequence is 16 residues long. The V gene is TRBV6-1, the J gene TRBJ1-2, with D possibly matching TRBD1 (6 bases). The sequencing input was ileal tissue. This clonotype originated in an adult with Crohn's disease. The CDR3 DNA is TGTGCCAGCAGTGGGGGCGATCTTCAGGGGACCTATGGCTACACCTTC. Translation gives CASSGGDLQGTYGYTF.